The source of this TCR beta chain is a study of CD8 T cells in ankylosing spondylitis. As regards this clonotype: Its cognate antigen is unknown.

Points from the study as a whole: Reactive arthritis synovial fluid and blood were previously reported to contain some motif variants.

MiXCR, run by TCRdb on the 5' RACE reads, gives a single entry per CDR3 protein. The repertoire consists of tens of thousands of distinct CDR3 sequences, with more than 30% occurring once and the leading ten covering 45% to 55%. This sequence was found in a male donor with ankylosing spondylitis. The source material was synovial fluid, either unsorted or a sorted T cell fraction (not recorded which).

The CDR3 reads CASSDSVAANTGELFF. The CDR3 DNA is TGTGCCAGCAGTGACTCGGTAGCGGCAAACACCGGGGAGCTGTTTTTT. The V and J genes are TRBV6-4 and TRBJ2-2; possible D gene TRBD2, 6 bases. CDR1 and CDR2 from the germline V gene are MRHNA and SNTAGT. V was shortened by 0 bases and J by 2 bases, with 10 bases between the two germline ends. The CDR3 contains 16 residues.